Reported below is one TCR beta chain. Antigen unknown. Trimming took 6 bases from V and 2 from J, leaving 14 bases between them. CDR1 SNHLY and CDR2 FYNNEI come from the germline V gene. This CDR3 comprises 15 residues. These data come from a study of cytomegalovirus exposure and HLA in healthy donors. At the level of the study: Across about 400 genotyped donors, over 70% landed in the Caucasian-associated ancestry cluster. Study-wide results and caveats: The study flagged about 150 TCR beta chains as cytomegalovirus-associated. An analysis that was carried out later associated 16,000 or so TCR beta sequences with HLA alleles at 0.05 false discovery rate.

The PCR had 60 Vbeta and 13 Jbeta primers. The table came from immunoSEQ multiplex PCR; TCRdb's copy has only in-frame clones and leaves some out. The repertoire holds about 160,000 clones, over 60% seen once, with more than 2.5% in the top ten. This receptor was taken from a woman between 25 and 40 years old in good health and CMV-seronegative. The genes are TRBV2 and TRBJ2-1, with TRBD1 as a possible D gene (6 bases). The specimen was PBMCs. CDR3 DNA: TGTGCCAGCAGCCTGAGACAGGTTCCCTACAATGAGCAGTTCTTC. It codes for CASSLRQVPYNEQFF.